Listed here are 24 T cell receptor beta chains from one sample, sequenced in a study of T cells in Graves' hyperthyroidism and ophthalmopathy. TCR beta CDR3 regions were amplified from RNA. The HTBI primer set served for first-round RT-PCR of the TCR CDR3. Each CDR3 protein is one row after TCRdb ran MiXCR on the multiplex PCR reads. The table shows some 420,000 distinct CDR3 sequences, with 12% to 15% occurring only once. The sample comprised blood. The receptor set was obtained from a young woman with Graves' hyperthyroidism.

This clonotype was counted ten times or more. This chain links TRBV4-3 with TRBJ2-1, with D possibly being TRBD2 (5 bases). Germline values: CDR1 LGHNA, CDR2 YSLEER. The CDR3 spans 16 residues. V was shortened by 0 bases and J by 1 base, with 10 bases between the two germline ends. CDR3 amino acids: CASSQDVGGSYNEQFF. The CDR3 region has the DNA TGCGCCAGCAGCCAAGATGTCGGCGGGTCCTACAATGAGCAGTTCTTC.

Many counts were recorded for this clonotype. The DNA for the CDR3 is TGTGCCTGGAGTGTGACCCACTTGAACACTGAAGCTTTCTTT. This translates into CAWSVTHLNTEAFF. The rearrangement links TRBV30 to TRBJ1-1; D remains unclear. The ends were cut back, 0 bases at V and 0 bases at J, with 8 bases in the middle. Looked up from germline, CDR1 is GTSNPN and CDR2 is SVGIG (reference sequence). This CDR3 region has 14 residues.

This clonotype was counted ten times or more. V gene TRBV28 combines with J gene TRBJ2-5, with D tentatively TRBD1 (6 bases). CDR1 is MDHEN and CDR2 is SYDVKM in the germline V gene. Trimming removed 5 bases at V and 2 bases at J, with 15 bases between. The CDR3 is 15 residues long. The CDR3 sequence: CASSRDTLFQETQYF. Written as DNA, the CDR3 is TGTGCCAGCAGTCGGGACACCTTGTTTCAAGAGACCCAGTACTTC.

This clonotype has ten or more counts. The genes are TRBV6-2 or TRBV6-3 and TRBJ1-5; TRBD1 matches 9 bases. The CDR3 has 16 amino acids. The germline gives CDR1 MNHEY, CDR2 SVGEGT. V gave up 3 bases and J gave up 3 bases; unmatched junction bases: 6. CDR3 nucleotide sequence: TGTGCCAGCAGTTATGAACAGGGGGCCGTCAATCAGCCCCAGCATTTT. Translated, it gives CASSYEQGAVNQPQHF.

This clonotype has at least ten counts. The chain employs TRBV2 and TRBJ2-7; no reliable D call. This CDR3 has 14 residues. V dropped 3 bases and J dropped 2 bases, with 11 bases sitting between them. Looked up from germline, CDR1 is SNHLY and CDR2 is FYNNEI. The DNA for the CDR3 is TGTGCCAGCAGTGACGGGCTAAGAACCTACGAGCAGTACTTC. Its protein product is CASSDGLRTYEQYF.

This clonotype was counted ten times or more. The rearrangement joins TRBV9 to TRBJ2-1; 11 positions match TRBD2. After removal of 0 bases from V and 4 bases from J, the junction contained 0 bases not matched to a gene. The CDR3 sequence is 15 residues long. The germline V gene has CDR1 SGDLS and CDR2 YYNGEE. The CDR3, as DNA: TGTGCCAGCAGCGTAGGACTAGCGGGATACAATGAGCAGTTCTTC. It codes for CASSVGLAGYNEQFF.

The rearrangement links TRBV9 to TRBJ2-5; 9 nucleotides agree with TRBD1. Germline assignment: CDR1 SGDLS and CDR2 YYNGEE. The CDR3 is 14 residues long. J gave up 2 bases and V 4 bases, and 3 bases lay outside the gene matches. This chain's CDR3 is CASSPQGAQETQYF. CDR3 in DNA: TGTGCCAGCAGCCCACAGGGGGCACAAGAGACCCAGTACTTC.

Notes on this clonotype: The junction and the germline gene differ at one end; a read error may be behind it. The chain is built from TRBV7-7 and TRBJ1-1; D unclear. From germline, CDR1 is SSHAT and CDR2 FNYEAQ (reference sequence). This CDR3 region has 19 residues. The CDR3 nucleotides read TGTGCTAGCAGCTCTCCTCCACTGCCCGAGGCTTTGGGTGACACTGAAGCTTTCTTT. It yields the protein CASSSPPLPEALGDTEAFF.

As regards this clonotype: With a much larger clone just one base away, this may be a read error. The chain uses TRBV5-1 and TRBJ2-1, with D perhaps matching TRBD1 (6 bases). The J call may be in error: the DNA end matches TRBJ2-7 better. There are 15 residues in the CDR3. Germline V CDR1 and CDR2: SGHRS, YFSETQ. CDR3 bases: TGCGCCAGCAGCTTGGGGCCAGGGGTGAACAATGAGCAGTACTTC. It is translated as CASSLGPGVNNEQYF.

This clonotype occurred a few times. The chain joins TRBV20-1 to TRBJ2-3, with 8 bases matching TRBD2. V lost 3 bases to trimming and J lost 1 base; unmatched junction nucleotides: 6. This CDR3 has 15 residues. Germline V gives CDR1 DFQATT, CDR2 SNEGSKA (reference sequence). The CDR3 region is CSARDGGEGTDTQYF. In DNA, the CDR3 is TGCAGTGCTAGGGACGGGGGGGAGGGCACAGATACGCAGTATTTT.

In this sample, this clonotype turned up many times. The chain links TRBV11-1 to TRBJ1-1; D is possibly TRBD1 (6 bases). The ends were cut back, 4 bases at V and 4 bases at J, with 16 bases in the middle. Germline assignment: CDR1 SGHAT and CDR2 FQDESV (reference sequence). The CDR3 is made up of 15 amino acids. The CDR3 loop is CASSSRDRGLTEAFF. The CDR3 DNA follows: TGTGCCAGCAGCTCTAGGGATCGGGGGCTCACTGAAGCTTTCTTT.

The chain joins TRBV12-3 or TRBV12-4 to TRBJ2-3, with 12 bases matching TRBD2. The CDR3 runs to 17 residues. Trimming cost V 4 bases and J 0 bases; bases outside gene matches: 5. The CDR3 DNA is TGTGCCAGCAGTTCCGGGGGACTAGCGGGCAGCACAGATACGCAGTATTTT. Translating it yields CASSSGGLAGSTDTQYF.

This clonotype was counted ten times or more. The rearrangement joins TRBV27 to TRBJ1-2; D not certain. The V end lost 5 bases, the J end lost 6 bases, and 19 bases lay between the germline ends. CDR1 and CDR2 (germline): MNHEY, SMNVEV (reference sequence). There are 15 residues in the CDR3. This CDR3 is CASSLTGRGVNGYTF. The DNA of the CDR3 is TGTGCCAGCAGTCTCACGGGGAGAGGAGTTAATGGCTACACCTTC.

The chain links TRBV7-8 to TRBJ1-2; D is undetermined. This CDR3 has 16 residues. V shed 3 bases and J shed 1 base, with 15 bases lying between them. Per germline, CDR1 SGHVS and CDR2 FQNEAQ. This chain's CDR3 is CASSLISDWSNYGYTF. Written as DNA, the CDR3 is TGTGCCAGCAGCTTGATATCGGACTGGAGTAACTATGGCTACACCTTC.

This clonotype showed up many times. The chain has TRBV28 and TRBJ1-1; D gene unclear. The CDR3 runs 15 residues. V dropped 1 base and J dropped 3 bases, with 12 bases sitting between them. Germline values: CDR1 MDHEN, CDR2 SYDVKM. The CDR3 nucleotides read TGTGCCAGCAGTTTATTATCCAGGACGGACACTGAAGCTTTCTTT. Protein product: CASSLLSRTDTEAFF.

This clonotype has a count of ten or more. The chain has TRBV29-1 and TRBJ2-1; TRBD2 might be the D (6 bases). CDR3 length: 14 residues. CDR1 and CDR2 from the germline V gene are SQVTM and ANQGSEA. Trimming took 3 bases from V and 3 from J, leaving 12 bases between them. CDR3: CSVDPGLNYNEQFF. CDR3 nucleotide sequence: TGCAGCGTTGACCCGGGACTGAACTACAATGAGCAGTTCTTC.

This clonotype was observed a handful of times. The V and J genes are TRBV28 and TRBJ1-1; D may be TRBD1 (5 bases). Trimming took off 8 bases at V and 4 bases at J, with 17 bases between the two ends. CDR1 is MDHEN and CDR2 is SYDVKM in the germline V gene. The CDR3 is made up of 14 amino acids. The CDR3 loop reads CASLMGQGGTEAFF. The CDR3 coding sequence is TGTGCCAGCCTGATGGGGCAGGGAGGCACTGAAGCTTTCTTT.

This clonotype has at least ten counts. CDR3 amino acids: CASSYGGHNEQFF. The DNA for the CDR3 is TGTGCCAGTAGTTACGGGGGTCACAATGAGCAGTTCTTC. The chain combines TRBV19 with TRBJ2-1; tentative D call: TRBD2 (6 bases). The CDR3 extends over 13 amino acids. Per germline, CDR1 LNHDA and CDR2 SQIVND (reference sequence). V was pared by 5 bases and J by 5 bases, with 10 bases between. Supplemented by reference TRBV19 and TRBJ2-1, the full variable domain reads DGGITQSPKYLFRKEGQNVTLSCEQNLNHDAMYWYRQDPGQGLRLIYYSQIVNDFQKGDIAEGYSVSREKKESFPLTVTSAQKNPTAFYLCASSYGGHNEQFFGPGTRLTVL.

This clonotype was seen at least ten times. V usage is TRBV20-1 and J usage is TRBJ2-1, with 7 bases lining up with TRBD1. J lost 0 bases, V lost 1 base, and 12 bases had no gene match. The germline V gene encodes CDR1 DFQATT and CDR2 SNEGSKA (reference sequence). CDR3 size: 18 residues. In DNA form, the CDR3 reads TGCAGTGCTAGAGGAAGGGGGCAGGGGACGAGCTCCTACAATGAGCAGTTCTTC. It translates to CSARGRGQGTSSYNEQFF.

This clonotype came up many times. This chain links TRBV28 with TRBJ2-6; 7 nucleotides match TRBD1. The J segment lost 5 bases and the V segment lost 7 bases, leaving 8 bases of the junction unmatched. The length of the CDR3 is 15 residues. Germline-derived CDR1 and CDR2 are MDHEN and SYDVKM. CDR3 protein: CASNQRGQRANVLTF. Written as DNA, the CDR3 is TGTGCCAGCAATCAAAGGGGGCAACGGGCCAACGTCCTGACTTTC.

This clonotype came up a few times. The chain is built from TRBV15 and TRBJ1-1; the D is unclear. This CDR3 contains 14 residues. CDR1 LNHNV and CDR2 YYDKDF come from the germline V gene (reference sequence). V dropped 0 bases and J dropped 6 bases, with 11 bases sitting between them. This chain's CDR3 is CATSREARVPEAFF. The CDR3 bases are TGTGCCACCAGCAGAGAGGCGAGGGTTCCTGAAGCTTTCTTT.

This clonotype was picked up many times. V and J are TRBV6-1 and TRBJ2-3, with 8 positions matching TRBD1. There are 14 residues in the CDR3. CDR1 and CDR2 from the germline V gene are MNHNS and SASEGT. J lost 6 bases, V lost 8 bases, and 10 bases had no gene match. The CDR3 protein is CASSDRGPMDTQYF. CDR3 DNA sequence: TGTGCCAGCTCCGACAGGGGTCCAATGGATACGCAGTATTTT.

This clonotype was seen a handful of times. DNA of the CDR3: TGTGCCAGCAGTTGGGAGGGGAGCAATCAGCCCCAGCATTTT. Its protein product is CASSWEGSNQPQHF. The rearrangement joins TRBV12-3 or TRBV12-4 to TRBJ1-5; weak D call: TRBD1 (5 bases). This CDR3 is built from 14 residues. V dropped 4 bases and J dropped 1 base, with 8 bases sitting between them.

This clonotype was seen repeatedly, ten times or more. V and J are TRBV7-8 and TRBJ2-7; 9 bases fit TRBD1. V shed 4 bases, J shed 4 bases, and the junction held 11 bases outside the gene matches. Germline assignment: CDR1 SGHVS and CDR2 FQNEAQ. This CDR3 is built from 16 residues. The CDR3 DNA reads TGTGCCAGCAGCTCAGAAGTCGGACAGGGGAGGTACGAGCAGTACTTC. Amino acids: CASSSEVGQGRYEQYF.